What follows describes a single T cell receptor beta chain. Per the original data handling: Amplification of reference gene primers was used by the study to estimate nucleated cell counts. The method was immunoSEQ multiplex PCR; TCRdb's version includes in-frame clones alone and lacks a portion of them. The D gene and trimming were derived from the DNA, and the V and J assignments and clone size from that table. The sample holds tens of thousands of clones; around four fifths are singletons and the top ten take 5% to 6%. The sample originates from a study of blood T cell repertoires in COVID-19. The CDR3 loop spans 16 amino acids. The V gene lost 0 bases and the J gene lost 3 bases, with 14 bases spanning the gap. Germline CDR1 reads MGHDK; CDR2 reads SYGVNS.

Sequenced input: peripheral blood. The J gene is TRBJ1-1, the V gene TRBV25-1, with D perhaps TRBD1 (5 bases). The clonotype comes from a man in his sixties or seventies with acute or convalescent COVID-19. The CDR3 loop reads CASSEYVGEGDTEAFF. DNA of the CDR3: TGTGCCAGCAGTGAATATGTAGGGGAGGGAGACACTGAAGCTTTCTTT.